The 2 T cell receptor beta chains below all came from one sample that was sequenced in a study of regulatory T cells in long-lasting Graves disease (dated by TCRdb to about 2021). Libraries were made using multiplex PCR. Sequencing took place on an Illumina HiSeq 4000. To build TCR beta libraries, CDR3 regions were amplified by Arm-PCR using iRepertoire HTBI primers. TCRdb reprocessed the public reads (quality trimming at Q25 with fastp, clone calling with MiXCR) and kept in-frame beta chains. Rows with a matching CDR3 protein are joined into one entry that keeps the most common DNA and genes. Present in this sample are 680,000 or so distinct CDR3 sequences, under 20% of which were seen just once. 18% of the sample is taken by the ten largest. Per the publication, the time point label means: newly diagnosed GD, antithyroid drugs for less than 3 months. RNA was extracted from PBMCs in TRIzol for both TCR sequencing and RNA sequencing.

The data were also submitted as part of a second study, on T cells in Graves' hyperthyroidism and ophthalmopathy.

The sample in question was peripheral blood mononuclear cells (PBMCs), obtained at new diagnosis, from a patient treated with antithyroid drugs. Receptors originate from a woman between 25 and 40 years old with Graves disease. Donor details come from another sample of the same person, matched by shared clones.

This clonotype was seen more than once but under ten times. Here the CDR3 reads CASSPGLPTGTGANVLTF. The CDR3 nucleotides are TGTGCCAGCAGCCCCGGGCTACCCACAGGGACGGGGGCCAACGTCCTGACTTTC. This rearrangement joins TRBV7-9 to TRBJ2-6; D is possibly TRBD1 (6 bases). V lost 5 bases to trimming and J lost 4 bases, with 21 bases between them. Germline CDR1 SEHNR, CDR2 FQNEAQ (reference sequence). This CDR3 has 18 amino acids.

This clonotype was seen many times. The chain joins TRBV15 to TRBJ1-2; D remains ambiguous. In germline, CDR1 is LNHNV, CDR2 YYDKDF (reference sequence). The V gene lost 0 bases and the J gene lost 5 bases, with 7 bases spanning the gap. This CDR3 comprises 13 residues. The DNA of the CDR3 is TGTGCCACCAGCAGAGATTTCGATTATGGCTACACCTTC. As protein: CATSRDFDYGYTF.